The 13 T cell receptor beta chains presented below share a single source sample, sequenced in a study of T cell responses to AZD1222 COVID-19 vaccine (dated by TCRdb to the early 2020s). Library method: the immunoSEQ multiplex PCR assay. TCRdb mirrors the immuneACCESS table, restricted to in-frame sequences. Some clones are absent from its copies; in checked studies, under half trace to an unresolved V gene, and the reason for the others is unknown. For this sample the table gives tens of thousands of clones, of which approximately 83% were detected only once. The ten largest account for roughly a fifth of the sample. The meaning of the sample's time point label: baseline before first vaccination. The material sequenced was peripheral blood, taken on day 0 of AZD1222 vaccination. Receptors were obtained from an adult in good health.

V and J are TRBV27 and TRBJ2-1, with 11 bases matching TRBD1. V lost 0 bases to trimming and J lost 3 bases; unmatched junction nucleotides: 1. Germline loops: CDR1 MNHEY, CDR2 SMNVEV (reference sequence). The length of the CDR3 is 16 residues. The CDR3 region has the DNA TGTGCCAGCAGTTTATCCGGGACAGGGGGCTACAATGAGCAGTTCTTC. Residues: CASSLSGTGGYNEQFF.

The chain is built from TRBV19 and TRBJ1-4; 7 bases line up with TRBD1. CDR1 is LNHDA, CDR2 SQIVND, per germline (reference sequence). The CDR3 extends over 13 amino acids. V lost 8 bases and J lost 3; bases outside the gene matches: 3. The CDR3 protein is CASRGQPNEKLFF. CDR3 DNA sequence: TGTGCCAGTCGGGGACAGCCTAATGAAAAACTGTTTTTT.

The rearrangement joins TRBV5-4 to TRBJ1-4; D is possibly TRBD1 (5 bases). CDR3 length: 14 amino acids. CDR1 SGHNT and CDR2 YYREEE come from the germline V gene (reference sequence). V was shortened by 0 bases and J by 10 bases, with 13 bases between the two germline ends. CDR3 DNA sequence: TGTGCCAGCAGCTTGGATGGGACGGGGGGAAAACTGTTTTTT. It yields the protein CASSLDGTGGKLFF.

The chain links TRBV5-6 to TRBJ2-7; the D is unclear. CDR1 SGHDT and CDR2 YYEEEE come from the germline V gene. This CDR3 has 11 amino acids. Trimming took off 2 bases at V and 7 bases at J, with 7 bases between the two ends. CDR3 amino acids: CASSFRREQYF. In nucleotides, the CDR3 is TGTGCCAGCAGCTTTCGGCGGGAGCAGTACTTC.

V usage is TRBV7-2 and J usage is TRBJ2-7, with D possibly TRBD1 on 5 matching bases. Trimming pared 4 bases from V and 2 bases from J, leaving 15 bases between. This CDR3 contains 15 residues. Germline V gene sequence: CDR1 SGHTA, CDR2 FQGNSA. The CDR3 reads CASSWANRSPYEQYF. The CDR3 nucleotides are TGTGCCAGCAGCTGGGCAAACAGGTCCCCCTACGAGCAGTACTTC.

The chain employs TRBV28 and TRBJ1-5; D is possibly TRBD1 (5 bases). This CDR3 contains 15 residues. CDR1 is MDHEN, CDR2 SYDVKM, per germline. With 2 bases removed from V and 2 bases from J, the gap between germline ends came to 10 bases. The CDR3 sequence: CASSLTRGGNQPQHF. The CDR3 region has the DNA TGTGCCAGCAGTTTAACGCGGGGGGGCAATCAGCCCCAGCATTTT.

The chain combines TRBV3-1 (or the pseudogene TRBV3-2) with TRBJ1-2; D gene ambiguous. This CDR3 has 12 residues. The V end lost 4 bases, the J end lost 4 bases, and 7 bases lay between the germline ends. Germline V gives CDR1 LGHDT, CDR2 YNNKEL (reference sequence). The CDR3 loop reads CASSLGFYGYTF. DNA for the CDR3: TGTGCCAGCAGCCTGGGGTTCTATGGCTACACCTTC.

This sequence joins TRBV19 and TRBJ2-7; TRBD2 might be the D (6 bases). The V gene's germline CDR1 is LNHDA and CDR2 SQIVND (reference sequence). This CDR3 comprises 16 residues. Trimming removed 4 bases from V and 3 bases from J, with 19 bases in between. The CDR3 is CASSNYRNREVYEQYF. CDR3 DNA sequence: TGTGCCAGTAGTAATTATCGTAATAGGGAGGTCTACGAGCAGTACTTC.

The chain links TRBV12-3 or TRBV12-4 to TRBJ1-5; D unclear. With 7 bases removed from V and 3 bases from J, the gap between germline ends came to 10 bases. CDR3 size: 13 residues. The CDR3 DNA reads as TGTGCCAGCAACACGCATCACAATCAGCCCCAGCATTTT. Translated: CASNTHHNQPQHF.

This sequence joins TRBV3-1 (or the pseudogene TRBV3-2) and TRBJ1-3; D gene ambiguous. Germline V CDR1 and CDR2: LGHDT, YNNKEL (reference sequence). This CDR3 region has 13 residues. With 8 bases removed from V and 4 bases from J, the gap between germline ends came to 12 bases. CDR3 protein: CASSLNRGNTIYF. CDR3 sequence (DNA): TGTGCCAGCTCGTTAAATCGCGGAAACACCATATATTTT.

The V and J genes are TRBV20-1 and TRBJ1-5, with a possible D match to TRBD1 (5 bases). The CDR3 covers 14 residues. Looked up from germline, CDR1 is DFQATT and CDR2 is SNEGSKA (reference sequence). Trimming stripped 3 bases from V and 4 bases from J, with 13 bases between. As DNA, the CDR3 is TGCAGTGCTAGTGCTCTACAGGTGAATCAGCCCCAGCATTTT. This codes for CSASALQVNQPQHF.

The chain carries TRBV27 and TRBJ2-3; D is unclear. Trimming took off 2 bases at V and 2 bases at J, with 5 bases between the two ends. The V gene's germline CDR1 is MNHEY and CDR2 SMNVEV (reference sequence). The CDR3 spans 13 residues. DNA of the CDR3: TGTGCCAGCAGTTTAGGTGTCACAGATACGCAGTATTTT. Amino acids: CASSLGVTDTQYF.

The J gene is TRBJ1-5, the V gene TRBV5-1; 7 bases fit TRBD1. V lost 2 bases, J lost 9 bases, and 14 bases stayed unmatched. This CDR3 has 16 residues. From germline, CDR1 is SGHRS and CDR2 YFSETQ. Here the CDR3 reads CASSLGLAGGERPQHF. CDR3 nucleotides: TGCGCCAGCAGCTTAGGTCTGGCAGGGGGAGAGCGGCCCCAGCATTTT.